This TCR beta chain stems from a study of T cell repertoires in cytomegalovirus infection. Study in general: TCR beta signatures that were public indicated CMV infection and matching HLA type.

This clonotype occurred many times. The germline V and J ends were trimmed by 5 bases and 4 bases, with 14 bases remaining between them. The CDR3 covers 14 residues. Germline V gene sequence: CDR1 SGHVS, CDR2 FQNEAQ. From the reads, TCRdb called clonotypes with MiXCR, one entry per CDR3 protein. Among about 140,000 distinct CDR3 sequences listed, approximately 5.9% were seen once. The chain recombines TRBV7-8 with TRBJ1-2, with no clear D. Sequencing was performed on PBMCs. The sequence was obtained from a human donor in good health (CMV status not recorded). Some clones in this sample may be carry-over from other donors' samples. DNA for the CDR3: TGTGCCAGCAGCCTAAGCTCCAGTAGCTATGGCTACACCTTC. This codes for CASSLSSSSYGYTF. Using reference TRBV7-8 and TRBJ1-2 for the parts outside the CDR3, the full variable domain is GAGVSQSPRYKVAKRGQDVALRCDPISGHVSLFWYQQALGQGPEFLTYFQNEAQLDKSGLPSDRFFAERPEGSVSTLKIQRTQQEDSAVYLCASSLSSSSYGYTFGSGTRLTVV.